Listed here are 21 T cell receptor beta chains from one sample, sequenced in a study of blood T cell repertoires in COVID-19. Only in-frame clones appear in the TCRdb table, and some are missing; sequencing was by immunoSEQ multiplex PCR. The sample has under 150,000 clones; roughly 71% are singletons. Sequencing was carried out using peripheral blood. Receptor source: a man at least 80 years old with acute or convalescent COVID-19.

This clone was seen a handful of times. The rearrangement uses TRBV5-1 and TRBJ2-2; D remains unclear. In germline, CDR1 is SGHRS, CDR2 YFSETQ. This CDR3 is built from 14 residues. V shed 0 bases and J shed 2 bases, with 5 bases lying between them. CDR3 DNA sequence: TGCGCCAGCAGCTTGGCCCTTAACACCGGGGAGCTGTTTTTT. Translating it yields CASSLALNTGELFF.

This chain uses TRBV30 with TRBJ1-5; no clear D. The CDR3 totals 13 residues. CDR1 and CDR2 from the germline V gene are GTSNPN and SVGIG (reference sequence). V lost 3 bases to trimming and J lost 3 bases, with 9 bases between them. CDR3 amino acids: CAWRRDFNQPQHF. The CDR3 nucleotides read TGTGCCTGGAGGCGGGATTTCAATCAGCCCCAGCATTTT.

The chain couples TRBV3-1 (or the pseudogene TRBV3-2) to TRBJ2-1, with TRBD1 matching over 11 bases. CDR3 length: 15 amino acids. The junction had 6 bases not matched to a gene; V was cut back by 2 bases and J by 9 bases. Germline V gene lookup returns CDR1 LGHDT and CDR2 YNNKEL (reference sequence). CDR3 region: CASSQSRTGGIEQFF. As DNA, the CDR3 is TGTGCCAGCAGCCAATCTCGGACAGGGGGCATTGAGCAGTTCTTC.

The genes are TRBV19 and TRBJ2-6; D may be TRBD1 (6 bases). This CDR3 contains 15 residues. Germline values: CDR1 LNHDA, CDR2 SQIVND (reference sequence). Trimming pared 3 bases from V and 4 bases from J, leaving 10 bases between. CDR3 sequence: CASSIEGTGANVLTF. CDR3 DNA sequence: TGTGCCAGTAGTATTGAGGGGACAGGGGCCAACGTCCTGACTTTC. The variable domain in full, completed from reference TRBV19 and TRBJ2-6, reads DGGITQSPKYLFRKEGQNVTLSCEQNLNHDAMYWYRQDPGQGLRLIYYSQIVNDFQKGDIAEGYSVSREKKESFPLTVTSAQKNPTAFYLCASSIEGTGANVLTFGAGSRLTVL.

This clone has a handful of counts. The chain carries TRBV19 and TRBJ1-2, with 8 bases matching TRBD1. With 4 bases clipped from V and 3 bases from J, the junction kept 4 bases outside the gene matches. The CDR3 extends over 14 amino acids. Germline V gene lookup returns CDR1 LNHDA and CDR2 SQIVND (reference sequence). The CDR3 DNA follows: TGTGCCAGTAGTAGTGGACAGGGCTACTATGGCTACACCTTC. Encoded protein: CASSSGQGYYGYTF.

The CDR3 is CASSVFAGANTGELFF. As DNA, the CDR3 is TGTGCCAGCAGCGTATTTGCGGGGGCTAACACCGGGGAGCTGTTTTTT. The V and J genes are TRBV9 and TRBJ2-2; maybe TRBD2 (7 bases). With 1 base removed from V and 2 bases from J, the gap between germline ends came to 12 bases. The CDR3 extends over 16 amino acids. CDR1 and CDR2 (germline): SGDLS, YYNGEE. Based on the CDR3 plus reference TRBV9 and TRBJ2-2, the full variable domain is DSGVTQTPKHLITATGQRVTLRCSPRSGDLSVYWYQQSLDQGLQFLIQYYNGEERAKGNILERFSAQQFPDLHSELNLSSLELGDSALYFCASSVFAGANTGELFFGEGSRLTVL.

V usage is TRBV4-1 and J usage is TRBJ2-6; tentative D call: TRBD1 (5 bases). V was clipped by 2 bases and J by 3 bases, with 17 bases between them. This CDR3 region has 18 residues. Germline CDR1 is MGHRA and CDR2 is YSYEKL. CDR3 region: CASSQRAWGAGGANVLTF. In DNA, the CDR3 is TGCGCCAGCAGCCAACGCGCCTGGGGCGCAGGTGGGGCCAACGTCCTGACTTTC.

The V gene is TRBV24-1, the J gene TRBJ2-3; 10 bases map to TRBD2. V was clipped by 0 bases and J by 4 bases; unmatched bases: 6. Germline CDR1 and CDR2: KGHDR and SFDVKD. The CDR3 covers 17 residues. The CDR3 DNA reads as TGTGCCACCAGTGATTTGCGAGCGGGGGGGCCGGCAGATACGCAGTATTTT. Encoded protein: CATSDLRAGGPADTQYF.

In its sample, this clone was seen once. The chain links TRBV2 to TRBJ2-2; no reliable D call. The germline V and J ends were trimmed by 6 bases and 4 bases, with 9 bases remaining between them. The CDR3 totals 13 residues. Germline V CDR1 and CDR2: SNHLY, FYNNEI. This CDR3 reads CASRKTSTGELFF. DNA for the CDR3: TGTGCCAGCAGAAAGACAAGCACCGGGGAGCTGTTTTTT. Full variable domain (rest looked up from reference TRBV2 and TRBJ2-2): EPEVTQTPSHQVTQMGQEVILRCVPISNHLYFYWYRQILGQKVEFLVSFYNNEISEKSEIFDDQFSVERPDGSNFTLKIRSTKLEDSAMYFCASRKTSTGELFFGEGSRLTVL.

This chain uses TRBV7-3 with TRBJ2-1; weak D call: TRBD2 (5 bases). V shed 5 bases and J shed 15 bases, with 20 bases lying between them. CDR1 is SGHTA and CDR2 is FQGTGA in the germline V gene. CDR3 length: 13 amino acids. The CDR3 region has the DNA TGTGCCAGCAGCGCCCCGAGTTCGGGAACCCTGTTCTTC. It codes for CASSAPSSGTLFF.

Here the CDR3 reads CASSFNRDSPLHF. CDR3 in DNA: TGTGCCAGCAGCTTTAACAGGGATTCACCCCTCCACTTT. The rearrangement joins TRBV5-5 to TRBJ1-6; D might be TRBD1 (6 bases). V lost 2 bases to trimming and J lost 8 bases, with 8 bases between them. Germline loops: CDR1 SGHKS, CDR2 YYEKEE (reference sequence). The CDR3 is 13 residues long.

There are a few counts of this clone. This chain joins TRBV19 and TRBJ1-2; possible D gene TRBD1, 5 bases. Germline CDR1 is LNHDA and CDR2 is SQIVND (reference sequence). There are 15 residues in the CDR3. V was pared by 6 bases and J by 4 bases, with 18 bases between. CDR3 bases: TGTGCCAGTAGCTTCGGCCAAGGGGATGTCTATGGCTACACCTTC. It translates to CASSFGQGDVYGYTF.

The rearrangement joins TRBV2 to TRBJ2-5; TRBD2 might be the D (5 bases). Germline CDR1 and CDR2: SNHLY and FYNNEI. This CDR3 has 12 amino acids. The V end was cut by 6 bases, the J end by 4 bases, with 9 bases between. The CDR3 spells CASRRTGETQYF. CDR3 in DNA: TGTGCCAGCAGGAGGACTGGAGAGACCCAGTACTTC.

J is TRBJ2-2 and V is TRBV14; TRBD1 is a possible D gene (5 bases). Per the germline V gene, CDR1 is SGHDN and CDR2 is FVKESK. CDR3 size: 21 residues. Trimming removed 0 bases at V and 0 bases at J, with 23 bases between. Here the CDR3 reads CASSQDRWQGFPSANTGELFF. CDR3 nucleotide sequence: TGTGCCAGCAGCCAAGACAGGTGGCAGGGATTCCCCTCCGCGAACACCGGGGAGCTGTTTTTT. The variable domain in full, with the rest retrieved from reference TRBV14 and TRBJ2-2, is EAGVTQFPSHSVIEKGQTVTLRCDPISGHDNLYWYRRVMGKEIKFLLHFVKESKQDESGMPNNRFLAERTGGTYSTLKVQPAELEDSGVYFCASSQDRWQGFPSANTGELFFGEGSRLTVL.

The chain recombines TRBV4-1 with TRBJ2-2; 10 bases are a match to TRBD1. Germline V CDR1 and CDR2: MGHRA, YSYEKL. The J segment lost 4 bases and the V segment lost 8 bases, leaving 10 bases of the junction unmatched. CDR3 size: 16 residues. CDR3 DNA: TGCGCCAGCCGCTCCGGGGACAGGGGAGTCACCGGGGAGCTGTTTTTT. Its protein product is CASRSGDRGVTGELFF.

The rearrangement joins TRBV5-1 to TRBJ2-2; TRBD2 matches 8 bases. Germline trimming cut 4 bases from V and 5 bases from J; bases unmatched to any gene: 13. CDR3 size: 17 residues. Germline-derived CDR1 and CDR2 are SGHRS and YFSETQ. CDR3 region: CASSRGGPRSGTGELFF. Written as DNA, the CDR3 is TGCGCCAGCAGCCGGGGGGGGCCCCGGAGTGGGACCGGGGAGCTGTTTTTT.

The rearrangement uses TRBV27 and TRBJ2-3; 7 bases match TRBD2. V lost 1 base, J lost 2 bases, and 9 bases stayed unmatched. The CDR3 spans 17 residues. Germline V CDR1 and CDR2: MNHEY, SMNVEV (reference sequence). The CDR3 sequence: CASSLFTAGDHTDTQYF. The CDR3 coding sequence is TGTGCCAGCAGTTTATTTACCGCGGGGGATCACACAGATACGCAGTATTTT.

The genes are TRBV20-1 and TRBJ2-1; D might be TRBD1 (5 bases). CDR1 and CDR2 from the germline V gene are DFQATT and SNEGSKA (reference sequence). The V and J ends lost 6 bases and 8 bases respectively, with 5 bases between them. There are 9 residues in the CDR3. CDR3 DNA: TGCAGTGCGGGGCATGAGCAGTTCTTC. It specifies CSAGHEQFF.

The chain recombines TRBV2 with TRBJ1-1, with 9 bases lining up with TRBD1. Trimming took 0 bases from V and 5 from J; bases not matched to a gene: 7. Germline CDR1 is SNHLY and CDR2 is FYNNEI. This CDR3 is built from 16 residues. The CDR3, as DNA: TGTGCCAGCAGTGAAGCTCGGACAGGGGACGTTACTGAAGCTTTCTTT. Protein: CASSEARTGDVTEAFF.

The chain carries TRBV5-1 and TRBJ1-6, with 9 bases that match TRBD1. With V trimmed by 0 bases and J by 9 bases, 7 bases remained unmatched. Germline lookup yields CDR1 SGHRS and CDR2 YFSETQ. There are 16 residues in the CDR3. The CDR3: CASSLETGGLTSPLHF. CDR3 bases: TGCGCCAGCAGCTTGGAGACAGGGGGTCTGACTTCACCCCTCCACTTT.

The J gene is TRBJ1-6, the V gene TRBV6-2 or TRBV6-3; D unresolved. The CDR3 covers 17 residues. V lost 3 bases to trimming and J lost 3 bases, with 15 bases between them. Germline-derived CDR1 and CDR2 are MNHEY and SVGEGT. The CDR3 protein is CASSYIREQSYNSPLHF. CDR3 sequence (DNA): TGTGCCAGCAGTTATATCCGGGAACAGAGCTATAATTCACCCCTCCACTTT.